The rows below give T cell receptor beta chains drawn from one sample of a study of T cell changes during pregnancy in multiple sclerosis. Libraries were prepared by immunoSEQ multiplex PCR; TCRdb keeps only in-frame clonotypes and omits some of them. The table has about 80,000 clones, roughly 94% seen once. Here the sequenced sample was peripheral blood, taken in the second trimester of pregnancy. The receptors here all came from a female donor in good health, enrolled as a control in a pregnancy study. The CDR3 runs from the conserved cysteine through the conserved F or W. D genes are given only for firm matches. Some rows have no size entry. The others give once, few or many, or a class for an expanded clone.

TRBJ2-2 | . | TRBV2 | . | CASSEQAGNTGELFF | TGTGCCAGCAGTGAACAGGCAGGAAACACCGGGGAGCTGTTTTTT
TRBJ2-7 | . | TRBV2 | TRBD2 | CARRRGVLEQYF | TGTGCCAGGCGTCGGGGGGTCCTTGAGCAGTACTTC
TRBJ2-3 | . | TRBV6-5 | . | CASSYSMTGVTDTQYF | TGTGCCAGCAGTTACTCGATGACGGGAGTCACAGATACGCAGTATTTT
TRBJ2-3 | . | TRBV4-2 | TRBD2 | CASGLAGSSTDTQYF | TGTGCCAGCGGACTAGCGGGGTCTAGCACAGATACGCAGTATTTT
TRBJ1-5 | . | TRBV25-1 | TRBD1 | CASSDSTGVNQPQHF | TGTGCCAGCAGTGATTCCACAGGGGTCAATCAGCCCCAGCATTTT
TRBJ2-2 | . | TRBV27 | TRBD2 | CASSFLGLATGELFF | TGTGCCAGCAGTTTCCTGGGACTAGCCACCGGGGAGCTGTTTTTT
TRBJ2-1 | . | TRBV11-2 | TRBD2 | CASSLVPLAGAIQYNEQFF | TGTGCCAGCAGCTTAGTTCCCCTAGCGGGTGCTATTCAATACAATGAGCAGTTCTTC
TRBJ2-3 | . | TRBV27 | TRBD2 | CASSPSGGRADTQYF | TGTGCCAGCAGTCCTTCCGGCGGGAGGGCAGATACGCAGTATTTT
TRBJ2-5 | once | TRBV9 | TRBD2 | CASSDGLAGALKTQYF | TGTGCCAGCAGCGACGGACTAGCGGGAGCGCTGAAGACCCAGTACTTC
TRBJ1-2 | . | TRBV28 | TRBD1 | CASSLDRFNGYTF | TGTGCCAGCAGTTTGGACAGGTTCAATGGCTACACCTTC
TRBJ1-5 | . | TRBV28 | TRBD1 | CASSVGTDNQPQHF | TGTGCCAGCAGTGTCGGGACAGACAATCAGCCCCAGCATTTT
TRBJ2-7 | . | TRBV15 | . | CATSRERQIYEQYF | TGTGCCACCAGCAGGGAGAGACAGATCTACGAGCAGTACTTC
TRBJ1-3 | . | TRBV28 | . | CASSPVGMRAGNTIYF | TGTGCCAGCAGCCCGGTAGGGATGAGGGCCGGAAACACCATATATTTT
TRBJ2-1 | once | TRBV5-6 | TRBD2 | CASSFQSGSLSYNEQFF | TGTGCCAGCAGCTTTCAGAGCGGGAGCCTCTCCTACAATGAGCAGTTCTTC
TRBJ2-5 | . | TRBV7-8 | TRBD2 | CASSPRLAGVQETQYF | TGTGCCAGCAGCCCGAGACTAGCGGGGGTTCAAGAGACCCAGTACTTC
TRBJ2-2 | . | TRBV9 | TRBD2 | CASSPHFVLADNTGELFF | TGTGCCAGCAGCCCACACTTTGTGCTAGCGGATAACACCGGGGAGCTGTTTTTT
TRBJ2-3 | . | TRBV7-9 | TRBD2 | CASSRLAGGRTDTQYF | TGTGCCAGCAGTAGACTAGCGGGAGGTCGCACAGATACGCAGTATTTT
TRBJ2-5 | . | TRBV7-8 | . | CASSQGGNFPETQYF | TGTGCCAGCAGCCAGGGGGGTAATTTCCCAGAGACCCAGTACTTC
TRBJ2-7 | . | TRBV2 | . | CASTRSYEQYF | TGTGCCAGCACCCGCTCCTACGAGCAGTACTTC
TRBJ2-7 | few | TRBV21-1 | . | CASSSPGQGYEQYF | TGTGCCAGCAGCTCACCGGGACAGGGGTACGAGCAGTACTTC
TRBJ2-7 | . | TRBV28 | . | CASSPFWGQKYEQYF | TGTGCCAGCAGCCCTTTTTGGGGACAAAAATACGAGCAGTACTTC
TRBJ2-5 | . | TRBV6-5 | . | CASSQGRETQYF | TGTGCCAGCAGCCAGGGGCGGGAGACCCAGTACTTC
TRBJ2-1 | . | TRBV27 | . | CASSLGGSIYNEQFF | TGTGCCAGCAGTTTAGGGGGGTCCATCTACAATGAGCAGTTCTTC
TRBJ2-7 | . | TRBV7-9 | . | CASSPGSHEQYF | TGTGCCAGCAGCCCAGGATCCCACGAGCAGTACTTC
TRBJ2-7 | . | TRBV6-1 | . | CASSENIRGLENEQYF | TGTGCCAGCAGTGAAAATATAAGAGGGCTGGAGAACGAGCAGTACTTC
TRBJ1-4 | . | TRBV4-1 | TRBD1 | CASSQEPGGRGEKLFF | TGCGCCAGCAGCCAAGAGCCAGGGGGAAGGGGGGAAAAACTGTTTTTT
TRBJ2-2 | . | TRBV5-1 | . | CASSPSPRGSGGELFF | TGCGCCAGCAGCCCTTCCCCCAGGGGATCGGGCGGGGAGCTGTTTTTT
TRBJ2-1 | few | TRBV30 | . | CAWRRVYNEQFF | TGTGCCTGGAGGAGGGTGTACAATGAGCAGTTCTTC
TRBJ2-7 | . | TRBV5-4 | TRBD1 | CASSSVTGNLYEQYF | TGTGCCAGCAGCAGCGTGACAGGGAATTTGTACGAGCAGTACTTC
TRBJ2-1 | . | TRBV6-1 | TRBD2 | CASRILAGHEQFF | TGTGCCAGCAGGATACTAGCGGGCCATGAGCAGTTCTTC
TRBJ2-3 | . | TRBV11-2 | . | CASSLWDFATDTQYF | TGTGCCAGCAGCTTATGGGACTTCGCCACAGATACGCAGTATTTT
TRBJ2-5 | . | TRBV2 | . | CASSADLYQETQYF | TGTGCCAGCAGCGCAGACTTGTACCAAGAGACCCAGTACTTC